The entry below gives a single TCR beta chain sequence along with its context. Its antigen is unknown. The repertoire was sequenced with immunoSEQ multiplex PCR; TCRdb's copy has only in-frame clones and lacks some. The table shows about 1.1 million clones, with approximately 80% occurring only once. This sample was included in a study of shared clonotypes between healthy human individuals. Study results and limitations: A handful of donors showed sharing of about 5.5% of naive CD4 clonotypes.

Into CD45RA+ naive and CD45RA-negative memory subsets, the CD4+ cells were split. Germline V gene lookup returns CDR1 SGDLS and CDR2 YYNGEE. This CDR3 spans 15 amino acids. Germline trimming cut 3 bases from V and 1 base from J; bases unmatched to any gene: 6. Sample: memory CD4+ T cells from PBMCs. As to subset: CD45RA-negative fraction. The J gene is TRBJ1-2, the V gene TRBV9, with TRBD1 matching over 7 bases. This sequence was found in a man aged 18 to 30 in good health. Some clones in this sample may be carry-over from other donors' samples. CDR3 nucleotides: TGTGCCAGCAGCGATGGGGGACAGAGTAACTATGGCTACACCTTC. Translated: CASSDGGQSNYGYTF.